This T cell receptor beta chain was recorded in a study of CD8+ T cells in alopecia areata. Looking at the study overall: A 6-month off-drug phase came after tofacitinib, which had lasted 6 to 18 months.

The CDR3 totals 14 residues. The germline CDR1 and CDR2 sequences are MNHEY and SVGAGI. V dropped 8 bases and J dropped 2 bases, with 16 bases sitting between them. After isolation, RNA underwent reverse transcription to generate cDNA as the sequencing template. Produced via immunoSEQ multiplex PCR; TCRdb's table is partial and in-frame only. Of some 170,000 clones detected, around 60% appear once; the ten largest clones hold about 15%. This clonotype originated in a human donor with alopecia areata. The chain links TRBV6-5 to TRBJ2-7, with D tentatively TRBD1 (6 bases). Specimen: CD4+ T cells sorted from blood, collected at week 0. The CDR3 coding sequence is TGTGCCAGCTCGAAGACAGGCGGACCCTACGAGCAGTACTTC. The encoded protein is CASSKTGGPYEQYF.